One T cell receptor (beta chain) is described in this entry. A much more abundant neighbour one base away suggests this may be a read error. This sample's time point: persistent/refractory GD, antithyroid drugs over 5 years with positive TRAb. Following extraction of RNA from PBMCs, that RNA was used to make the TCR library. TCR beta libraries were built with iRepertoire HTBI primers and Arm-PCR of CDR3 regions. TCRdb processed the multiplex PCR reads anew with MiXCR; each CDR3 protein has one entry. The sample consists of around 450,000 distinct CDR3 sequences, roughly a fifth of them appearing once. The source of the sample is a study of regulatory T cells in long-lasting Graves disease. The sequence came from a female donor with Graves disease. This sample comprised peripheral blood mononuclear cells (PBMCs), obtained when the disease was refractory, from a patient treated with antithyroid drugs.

CDR3 nucleotides: TGTGCCAGCAGCGAGGGACGACGAGGCGGCGACACCTTC. Translation gives CASSEGRRGGDTF. The V and J genes are TRBV5-6 and TRBJ1-2; a possible D gene is TRBD1 (5 bases). The ends were cut back, 4 bases at V and 12 bases at J, with 19 bases in the middle. The CDR3 extends over 13 amino acids. Germline V lookup: CDR1 SGHDT, CDR2 YYEEEE.